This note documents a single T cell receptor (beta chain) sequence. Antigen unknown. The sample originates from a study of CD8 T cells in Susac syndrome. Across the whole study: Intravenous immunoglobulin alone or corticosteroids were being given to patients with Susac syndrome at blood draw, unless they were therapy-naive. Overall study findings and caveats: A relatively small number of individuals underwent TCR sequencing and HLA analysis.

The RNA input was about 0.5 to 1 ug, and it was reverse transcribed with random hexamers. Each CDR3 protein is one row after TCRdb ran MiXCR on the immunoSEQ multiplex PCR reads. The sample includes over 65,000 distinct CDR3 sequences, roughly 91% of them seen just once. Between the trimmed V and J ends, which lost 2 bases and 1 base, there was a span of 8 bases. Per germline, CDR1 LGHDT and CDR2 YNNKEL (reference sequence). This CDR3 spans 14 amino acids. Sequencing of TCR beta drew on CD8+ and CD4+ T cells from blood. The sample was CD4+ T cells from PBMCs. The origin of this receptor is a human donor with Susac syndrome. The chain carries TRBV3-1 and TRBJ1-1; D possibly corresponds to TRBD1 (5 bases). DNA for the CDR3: TGTGCCAGCAGCCAAATAGACAGGAACACTGAAGCTTTCTTT. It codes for CASSQIDRNTEAFF. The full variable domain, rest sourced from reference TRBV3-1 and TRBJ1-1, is DTAVSQTPKYLVTQMGNDKSIKCEQNLGHDTMYWYKQDSKKFLKIMFSYNNKELIINETVPNRFSPKSPDKAHLNLHINSLELGDSAVYFCASSQIDRNTEAFFGQGTRLTVV.